Sequencing of this TCR beta chain was carried out in a study of spatial heterogeneity in lung cancer. Study-wide results and limits: Expanded intratumoral alpha and beta TCR counts tracked tumor mutation counts.

Noted time point: sample taken at primary tumor resection. TCRdb re-called the 5' RACE reads through MiXCR, storing one row per CDR3 protein. The sample consists of thousands of distinct CDR3 sequences, over 10% of them appearing once. The length of the CDR3 is 15 residues. Looked up from germline, CDR1 is SGHVS and CDR2 is FQNEAQ. Trimming pared 2 bases from V and 6 bases from J, leaving 17 bases between. By share of the sample, this clonotype is medium-sized. Its specificity is not known. The source is a female donor with early-stage non-small cell lung cancer. Sequenced here: lung tumor tissue, sampled at surgery. The chain recombines TRBV7-8 with TRBJ2-7; D uncertain. This CDR3 reads CASSLMKGMFPEQYF. The CDR3 DNA reads TGTGCCAGCAGCTTAATGAAGGGTATGTTCCCCGAGCAGTACTTC.